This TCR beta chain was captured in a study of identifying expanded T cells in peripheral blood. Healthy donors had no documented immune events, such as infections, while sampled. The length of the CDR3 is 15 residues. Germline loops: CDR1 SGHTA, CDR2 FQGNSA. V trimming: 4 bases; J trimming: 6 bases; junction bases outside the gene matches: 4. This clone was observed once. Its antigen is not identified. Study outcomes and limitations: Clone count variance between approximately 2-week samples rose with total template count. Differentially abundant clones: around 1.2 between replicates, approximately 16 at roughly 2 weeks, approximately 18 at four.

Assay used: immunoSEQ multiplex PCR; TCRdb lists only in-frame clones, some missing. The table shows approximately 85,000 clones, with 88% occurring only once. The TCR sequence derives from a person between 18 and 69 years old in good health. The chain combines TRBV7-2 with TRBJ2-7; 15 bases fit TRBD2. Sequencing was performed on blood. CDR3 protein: CASSWTSGGAAEQYF. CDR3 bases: TGTGCCAGCAGCTGGACTAGCGGGGGGGCAGCCGAGCAGTACTTC.